The 32 T cell receptor beta chains presented below share a single source sample, sequenced in a study of OX40 agonist ivuxolimab in advanced cancers. Libraries were prepared by immunoSEQ multiplex PCR; TCRdb keeps only in-frame clonotypes and omits some of them. The table lists some 66,000 clones, around 86% of them singletons, with approximately 0.37% in the top ten. Sequenced here: CD4+ or CD8+ T cells sorted from blood, sampled in a trial of the OX40 agonist ivuxolimab. The receptors were gathered from an adult with an advanced solid tumor such as melanoma, head and neck, liver or kidney cancer.

This clone was observed a single time. The chain has TRBV12-5 and TRBJ2-7; 7 bases fit TRBD1. V was pared by 5 bases and J by 2 bases, with 3 bases of the junction left unmatched. The germline V gene encodes CDR1 LGHNT and CDR2 FRNRAP. The CDR3 has 13 residues. DNA of the CDR3: TGTGCTAGTGGTGTGGGACAGACCTACGAGCAGTACTTC. Translated, it gives CASGVGQTYEQYF.

V and J are TRBV7-9 and TRBJ2-7, with a tentative D call TRBD1 (6 bases). V was trimmed by 5 bases and J by 3 bases, leaving 17 bases between them. The CDR3 sequence is 15 residues long. Germline lookup yields CDR1 SEHNR and CDR2 FQNEAQ (reference sequence). The CDR3 DNA reads TGTGCCAGCAGCCCCCGAAGGACAGAGATCTACGAGCAGTACTTC. It yields the protein CASSPRRTEIYEQYF.

This clone was recorded once. J is TRBJ1-1 and V is TRBV11-2; D remains unclear. V was pared by 0 bases and J by 2 bases, with 7 bases between. Germline-derived CDR1 and CDR2 are SGHAT and FQNNGV. The CDR3 runs 14 residues. In nucleotides, the CDR3 is TGTGCCAGCAGCTTAGACTCACGAAACACTGAAGCTTTCTTT. The encoded protein is CASSLDSRNTEAFF.

The table lists this clone with a count of one. This rearrangement joins TRBV6-6 to TRBJ1-1; 8 bases line up with TRBD1. This CDR3 is 14 amino acids long. The trim removed 4 bases at V and 1 base at J, leaving 2 bases unmatched. Per the germline V gene, CDR1 is MNHNY and CDR2 is SVGAGI (reference sequence). The CDR3 sequence: CASSFDRGNTEAFF. The CDR3 DNA is TGTGCCAGCAGTTTTGACAGGGGGAACACTGAAGCTTTCTTT.

This chain uses TRBV5-6 with TRBJ2-2; D not resolved. The V gene's germline CDR1 is SGHDT and CDR2 YYEEEE. Trimming stripped 1 base from V and 1 base from J, with 5 bases between. The CDR3 is 14 amino acids. The CDR3 loop reads CASSLRGNTGELFF. DNA for the CDR3: TGTGCCAGCAGCTTGCGCGGGAACACCGGGGAGCTGTTTTTT.

This sequence joins TRBV2 and TRBJ1-6, with D perhaps TRBD1 (6 bases). The ends were cut back, 8 bases at V and 4 bases at J, with 9 bases in the middle. Germline V gives CDR1 SNHLY, CDR2 FYNNEI. The CDR3 sequence is 13 residues long. The CDR3 DNA reads as TGTGCCAGCCGGGACACTTATAATTCACCCCTCCACTTT. Protein sequence: CASRDTYNSPLHF.

V is TRBV5-1 and J is TRBJ2-3, with 8 bases matching TRBD1. V shed 3 bases and J 3 bases; nucleotides not matched to a gene: 12. Per the germline V gene, CDR1 is SGHRS and CDR2 is YFSETQ. The CDR3 has 17 amino acids. For the CDR3, the DNA is TGCGCCAGCAGCTATGGACAGGGAAGGCTGTTGACAGATACGCAGTATTTT. Residues: CASSYGQGRLLTDTQYF.

The gene calls are TRBV7-6 and TRBJ2-7; 10 bases are shared with TRBD1. CDR3 size: 15 residues. Germline V gene lookup returns CDR1 SGHVS and CDR2 FNYEAQ. V was pared by 5 bases and J by 2 bases, with 6 bases of the junction left unmatched. The CDR3 DNA is TGTGCCAGCAGCCTGGCGGGGACAGGGGCCTACGAGCAGTACTTC. As protein: CASSLAGTGAYEQYF. The full variable domain, completed using reference TRBV7-6 and TRBJ2-7, is GAGVSQSPRYKVTKRGQDVALRCDPISGHVSLYWYRQALGQGPEFLTYFNYEAQQDKSGLPNDRFSAERPEGSISTLTIQRTEQRDSAMYRCASSLAGTGAYEQYFGPGTRLTVT.

J is TRBJ2-5 and V is TRBV7-9; D tentatively reads TRBD1 or TRBD2 (6 bases each). This CDR3 has 14 amino acids. The V end lost 7 bases, the J end lost 2 bases, and 14 bases lay between the germline ends. Germline lookup yields CDR1 SEHNR and CDR2 FQNEAQ (reference sequence). CDR3 coding DNA: TGTGCCAGCAACGAGGGGGGCCCGCAAGAGACCCAGTACTTC. Amino acids: CASNEGGPQETQYF.

V gene TRBV5-5 combines with J gene TRBJ1-2; D is possibly TRBD1 (5 bases). The CDR3 is 13 residues long. The germline V gene has CDR1 SGHKS and CDR2 YYEKEE (reference sequence). V was shortened by 2 bases and J by 6 bases, with 11 bases between the two germline ends. The CDR3 here is CASSFDGGNGYTF. As DNA, the CDR3 is TGTGCCAGCAGCTTCGACGGGGGGAATGGCTACACCTTC.

J is TRBJ1-6 and V is TRBV7-9, with 10 bases identical to TRBD1. The CDR3 sequence is 18 residues long. After removal of 1 base from V and 0 bases from J, the junction contained 3 bases not matched to a gene. Germline V gene data show CDR1 as SEHNR and CDR2 as FQNEAQ (reference sequence). The CDR3 DNA sequence: TGTGCCAGCAGCTTAGGGGACAGGGGCCCCTCCTATAATTCACCCCTCCACTTT. Its translation is CASSLGDRGPSYNSPLHF.

The genes are TRBV5-1 and TRBJ1-1, with D perhaps TRBD1 (5 bases). This CDR3 is built from 15 residues. The germline V and J ends were trimmed by 0 bases and 1 base, with 10 bases remaining between them. Germline V CDR1 and CDR2: SGHRS, YFSETQ. CDR3: CASSLAGGQNTEAFF. The CDR3 DNA reads TGCGCCAGCAGCTTGGCCGGAGGACAGAACACTGAAGCTTTCTTT.

CDR3 residues: CASSYSGQTNTEAFF. In nucleotides, the CDR3 is TGTGCCAGCAGTTACTCGGGACAGACGAACACTGAAGCTTTCTTT. The V gene is TRBV6-5, the J gene TRBJ1-1, with 7 bases aligning to TRBD1. The CDR3 sequence is 15 residues long. Germline V gene lookup returns CDR1 MNHEY and CDR2 SVGAGI. J gave up 1 base and V 0 bases, and 2 bases lay outside the gene matches.

The chain is built from TRBV2 and TRBJ1-2, with TRBD1 matching 7 bases. This CDR3 has 14 residues. The V segment lost 6 bases and the J segment 2 bases; nucleotides outside the gene matches: 6. Germline CDR1 reads SNHLY; CDR2 reads FYNNEI. CDR3 bases: TGTGCCAGCAGATTGGGACAGTCCAACTATGGCTACACCTTC. Amino acids: CASRLGQSNYGYTF.

This chain uses TRBV4-3 with TRBJ2-2; no clear D gene. This CDR3 is built from 15 residues. CDR1 is LGHNA, CDR2 YSLEER, per germline. With 0 bases removed from V and 1 base from J, the gap between germline ends came to 6 bases. In DNA, the CDR3 is TGCGCCAGCAGCCAAGATTCCGTGAACACCGGGGAGCTGTTTTTT. This encodes CASSQDSVNTGELFF.

The chain links TRBV27 to TRBJ1-6; perhaps TRBD1 as D (5 bases). Per germline, CDR1 MNHEY and CDR2 SMNVEV (reference sequence). The CDR3 contains 14 residues. The V gene lost 3 bases and the J gene lost 8 bases, with 11 bases spanning the gap. The DNA of the CDR3 is TGTGCCAGCAGTTTCTCAAGGGGTCATTCACCCCTCCACTTT. It encodes CASSFSRGHSPLHF.

This chain links TRBV7-8 with TRBJ2-1; 9 nucleotides agree with TRBD2. This CDR3 is 13 amino acids long. Germline V gene data show CDR1 as SGHVS and CDR2 as FQNEAQ. The trim removed 4 bases at V and 15 bases at J, leaving 10 bases unmatched. The CDR3 DNA sequence: TGTGCCAGCAGCTCGGGCGGGGGGGCTATTCCGTTCTTC. Its protein product is CASSSGGGAIPFF.

The J gene is TRBJ1-1, the V gene TRBV4-1; perhaps TRBD1 as D (5 bases). This CDR3 is 15 amino acids long. V lost 4 bases and J lost 4, with 16 bases in between. From germline, CDR1 is MGHRA and CDR2 YSYEKL. CDR3 bases: TGCGCCAGCAGCCCCGCGCGAAGGGGAGCCACTGAAGCTTTCTTT. Its translation: CASSPARRGATEAFF.

CDR3 sequence: CASSPRGGGALDTQYF. The CDR3 DNA reads as TGTGCCAGCAGCCCCCGTGGCGGGGGGGCCCTTGATACGCAGTATTTT. The chain carries TRBV9 and TRBJ2-3; 9 nucleotides align to TRBD2. The germline V gene encodes CDR1 SGDLS and CDR2 YYNGEE. CDR3 length equals 16 residues. V gave up 4 bases and J gave up 6 bases; unmatched junction bases: 12.

J is TRBJ2-1 and V is TRBV12-5; no clear D. The CDR3 spans 15 residues. V was shortened by 10 bases and J by 0 bases, with 16 bases between the two germline ends. Germline V lookup: CDR1 LGHNT, CDR2 FRNRAP. This chain's CDR3 is CATRQDRSSYNEQFF. The CDR3 DNA is TGTGCTACCCGTCAGGACCGGAGCTCCTACAATGAGCAGTTCTTC.

This clone was found once. The chain carries TRBV19 and TRBJ2-2; D may be TRBD1 (5 bases). V was pared by 8 bases and J by 6 bases, with 10 bases between. Germline V CDR1 and CDR2: LNHDA, SQIVND (reference sequence). The length of the CDR3 is 12 residues. CDR3 nucleotides: TGTGCCAGTTTCCAGGGCTCCGGGGAGCTGTTTTTT. This translates into CASFQGSGELFF.

The rearrangement joins TRBV4-2 to TRBJ2-3, with TRBD2 matching over 8 bases. Germline loops: CDR1 LGHNA, CDR2 YNFKEQ. The CDR3 is 15 residues long. After removal of 4 bases from V and 4 bases from J, the junction contained 7 bases not matched to a gene. CDR3 bases: TGTGCCAGCAGCCGCCCGGGGGGGCCCCCAGATACGCAGTATTTT. Protein product: CASSRPGGPPDTQYF.

The J gene is TRBJ2-7, the V gene TRBV7-2; perhaps D is TRBD1 or TRBD2 (5 bases each). The CDR3 extends over 14 amino acids. Germline CDR1 and CDR2: SGHTA and FQGNSA. V lost 8 bases to trimming and J lost 5 bases, with 19 bases between them. The CDR3 nucleotides read TGTGCCAGCTCGCTTGGGGACGGGACCCACGAGCAGTACTTC. Encoded protein: CASSLGDGTHEQYF.

The sample holds one count of this clone. The chain recombines TRBV11-2 with TRBJ1-2; TRBD1 might be the D (5 bases). V shed 1 base and J shed 8 bases, with 14 bases lying between them. CDR1 SGHAT and CDR2 FQNNGV come from the germline V gene. The CDR3 extends over 14 amino acids. CDR3 protein: CASSLGGPLWGYTF. CDR3 bases: TGTGCCAGCAGCTTAGGGGGACCCCTTTGGGGCTACACCTTC.

The CDR3: CAIREPTSGNSPLHF. For the CDR3, the DNA is TGTGCCATCAGAGAGCCTACTTCAGGCAATTCACCCCTCCACTTT. The chain employs TRBV10-3 and TRBJ1-6; D unclear. CDR1 and CDR2 (germline): ENHRY, SYGVKD. The germline V and J ends were trimmed by 6 bases and 7 bases, with 16 bases remaining between them. The CDR3 covers 15 residues.

V and J are TRBV19 and TRBJ1-3; D is unclear. CDR3 size: 15 residues. Trimming pared 4 bases from V and 2 bases from J, leaving 12 bases between. Germline loops: CDR1 LNHDA, CDR2 SQIVND (reference sequence). CDR3 nucleotides: TGTGCCAGTAGTACTTCCGACAATGCTGGAAACACCATATATTTT. Translating it yields CASSTSDNAGNTIYF.

This chain links TRBV19 with TRBJ1-1, with D possibly TRBD1 on 5 matching bases. In germline, CDR1 is LNHDA, CDR2 SQIVND (reference sequence). V was shortened by 5 bases and J by 1 base, with 8 bases between the two germline ends. CDR3 size: 13 residues. The CDR3: CASSWQGNTEAFF. The DNA for the CDR3 is TGTGCCAGTAGTTGGCAGGGGAACACTGAAGCTTTCTTT. Based on the CDR3 plus reference TRBV19 and TRBJ1-1, the full variable domain is DGGITQSPKYLFRKEGQNVTLSCEQNLNHDAMYWYRQDPGQGLRLIYYSQIVNDFQKGDIAEGYSVSREKKESFPLTVTSAQKNPTAFYLCASSWQGNTEAFFGQGTRLTVV.

The gene calls are TRBV5-1 and TRBJ1-1; 8 nucleotides match TRBD1. The CDR3 contains 15 residues. Per germline, CDR1 SGHRS and CDR2 YFSETQ. J was trimmed by 0 bases and V by 1 base; bases with no gene match: 2. Here the CDR3 DNA reads TGCGCCAGCAGCTTGACAGGGGGGGTGAACACTGAAGCTTTCTTT. Its protein product is CASSLTGGVNTEAFF.

CDR3 sequence: CASSFRGSYEQYF. CDR3 coding DNA: TGCGCCAGCAGCTTCAGGGGATCCTACGAGCAGTACTTC. The chain couples TRBV5-1 to TRBJ2-7; tentative D call: TRBD1 (6 bases). The germline gives CDR1 SGHRS, CDR2 YFSETQ. Trimming cost V 2 bases and J 1 base, with 7 bases left between them. The CDR3 sequence is 13 residues long.

V gene TRBV10-2 combines with J gene TRBJ1-1, with D maybe TRBD1 (5 bases). V dropped 8 bases and J dropped 1 base, with 8 bases sitting between them. There are 12 residues in the CDR3. Germline CDR1 and CDR2: WSHSY and SAAADI. In DNA, the CDR3 is TGCGCCAGCGGGGGGGGGAACACTGAAGCTTTCTTT. Its translation: CASGGGNTEAFF.

The genes are TRBV6-5 and TRBJ2-5, with TRBD2 matching over 8 bases. The CDR3 consists of 14 residues. The J segment lost 7 bases and the V segment lost 2 bases, leaving 6 bases of the junction unmatched. The V gene's germline CDR1 is MNHEY and CDR2 SVGAGI. The CDR3 here is CASSYDLAGPTQYF. The CDR3 DNA reads TGTGCCAGCAGTTACGACCTAGCGGGCCCGACCCAGTACTTC.

This chain joins TRBV6-6 and TRBJ1-1, with 8 bases aligning to TRBD1. The ends lost 7 bases at V and 5 bases at J; junction bases unmatched: 9. Germline V gene data show CDR1 as MNHNY and CDR2 as SVGAGI (reference sequence). This CDR3 spans 14 amino acids. The CDR3 sequence: CASTTGGRETEAFF. The CDR3 coding sequence is TGTGCCAGCACTACAGGGGGTCGGGAAACTGAAGCTTTCTTT.